This T cell receptor beta chain stems from a study of blood T cells in healthy people across ages (dated by TCRdb to about 2015). In the study overall: In model experiments, template switching captured about one uniquely barcoded TCR beta cDNA molecule for every two T cells. Four age groups were formed from the donors: young (average 16 years), middle-aged (roughly 38), aged (roughly 59) and long-lived (around 82). Donors of different ages were randomly distributed across sequencing lanes to avoid experimental bias. For two donors (one aged 18 to 29 and one aged 80 or older), the study analyzed two additional independent replicas of 1 million unique cDNA reads from the same blood draw. Age-related changes in TCR beta repertoire diversity were measured in the study by deep sequencing normalized with unique cDNA molecular identifiers.

Systemically healthy Caucasian individuals from Russia, over 30 in total and aged about 6 to 90 years, were included as donors. Approximately 10 milliliters of peripheral blood were collected from each donor into EDTA-treated Vacutainer tubes. PBMCs were isolated by Ficoll-Paque density-gradient centrifugation, with at least 6 million obtained per sample. Trizol reagent was used to extract total RNA from PBMCs, with at least 5.5 micrograms per sample. For every donor, an aliquot of PBMCs went through flow cytometry to measure the percentages of naive CD45RAhigh/CD27high T cells. With regard to this clonotype: Its cognate antigen has yet to be identified. Per-base quality was not reported, and no clone a single base away is much larger than it.

Here is what the overall study found, with its caveats: Because profiling used bulk unsorted PBMCs, naive and antigen-experienced compartments could not be compared conclusively. The CMV infection status of donors was not known, potentially confounding age-related changes in expanded clonotypes. Observed TCR beta diversity per million T cells fell roughly linearly with age, and a significant reduction was already apparent by age around 39. Compared with the aged group, the long-lived group had more naive CD4+ T cells, fewer expanded clones and increased TCR diversity, a pattern suggesting age selection. Estimates of total diversity based on one million sequenced T cells were considered lower bounds and underestimates. The percentage of naive T cells measured by flow cytometry correlated strongly with observed TCR beta diversity.

The library was made by 5' RACE. Sequencing was performed on an Illumina HiSeq 2500. The second PCR ran for roughly 6 to 11 cycles and used a J-beta primer mix along with a sample-barcoded 5' primer. A template-switch 5' adaptor carrying 12 random nucleotides introduced a unique molecular identifier onto each TCR beta cDNA molecule. At least 2.5 million CDR3-containing paired-end reads were obtained from each sample. All of the RNA was converted into first-strand cDNA using the Mint cDNA synthesis kit, with a TRBC-specific oligonucleotide serving as the primer. Following uracil-DNA glycosylase treatment, a first 18-cycle PCR with universal primers M1SS and BC2_uni_R was performed on all cDNA. In the paper's pipeline: For normalization, 1 million high-quality reads were randomly selected from each sample, with every read carrying a distinct molecular identifier. Instead of being binned into consensus sequences, reads with shared molecular identifiers were discarded. MiTCR, with a Q25 quality threshold and the strictest error-elimination algorithm, was used for CDR3 identification, clonotype clustering and error correction. A nonparametric unseen species model with Euler transformation was used to estimate lower-bound total TCR beta diversity. The public reads were run again by TCRdb, first through fastp at Q25 and then through MiXCR, and only productive beta chains were kept. Here each entry gathers all rows of one CDR3 protein and keeps the most common genes and DNA. TCRdb's processing, not the study's, gives the V and J calls here. Counted in this sample were approximately 1.5 million distinct CDR3 sequences; roughly 43% of them appeared once. The ten largest clones take up under 5% of the sample.

The receptor comes from a woman younger than 35 in good health. What was sequenced was blood.

CDR3 sequence: CAIKGEHYEQFF. The sequenced DNA: TGTGCCATCAAGGGGGAGCACTATGAGCAGTTCTTC. The chain uses TRBV10-3 and TRBJ2-1, and possibly TRBD1, on 6 matching bases. Reading from cysteine to phenylalanine, the CDR3 counts 12 amino acids. Only the CDR3 portion is preserved as DNA: 36 bases, with reading frame beginning at the first base. The V and J ends are trimmed by 7 bases and 8 bases, leaving 12 bases between them. The germline V gene supplies CDR1 ENHRY and CDR2 SYGVKD.